A single sample is the source of the 2 T cell receptor beta chains below, sequenced in a study of T cell repertoires in cytomegalovirus infection. TCRdb redid the calling of the reads with MiXCR, one entry per CDR3 protein. The data hold some 700,000 distinct CDR3 sequences, with 30% to 40% observed a single time. Antigens of these TCRs are unknown. The sample in question was cultured PBMCs, obtained from culture after CMV antigen stimulation. These receptors all stem from a human donor in good health (CMV status not recorded). Some clones in this sample may be carry-over from other donors' samples.

This rearrangement joins TRBV7-9 to TRBJ1-2; possible D gene TRBD1, 6 bases. V was shortened by 5 bases and J by 8 bases, with 9 bases between the two germline ends. Germline V gene sequence: CDR1 SEHNR, CDR2 FQNEAQ (reference sequence). This CDR3 comprises 11 residues. CDR3 DNA: TGTGCCAGCAGCCCGGACAGAGGCTACACCTTC. As protein: CASSPDRGYTF.

This clonotype was seen at least ten times. The V call is TRBV7-2, the J call TRBJ2-3, with 9 bases matching TRBD2. Per the germline V gene, CDR1 is SGHTA and CDR2 is FQGNSA. Trimming at V came to 3 bases and at J to 1 base, leaving 5 bases not matched to a gene. The CDR3 covers 16 residues. The DNA of the CDR3 is TGTGCCAGCAGCTTGGTCTGGACTAGCGGCACAGATACGCAGTATTTT. As protein: CASSLVWTSGTDTQYF.